Sequencing of this TCR beta chain was carried out in a study of pediatric ulcerative colitis. The rectum was sampled with one to two pinch biopsies at colonoscopy. Using immunoSEQ multiplex PCR, the repertoire was profiled, and TCRdb retains in-frame clones only, with some absent. The table lists tens of thousands of clones, 55% to 85% of them singletons, with 7.8% in the top ten. Germline assignment: CDR1 MNHEY and CDR2 SVGAGI. The CDR3 spans 15 residues. V was clipped by 0 bases and J by 5 bases; unmatched bases: 4. The genes are TRBV6-5 and TRBJ2-7; 10 positions match TRBD1. The sample consisted of gut tissue. The TCR comes from a boy between 10 and 17 years old with severe ulcerative colitis. The CDR3 protein is CASSYSGTGVNEQYF. CDR3 sequence (DNA): TGTGCCAGCAGTTACTCAGGGACAGGGGTCAACGAGCAGTACTTC.